A single sample gave rise to the 3 T cell receptor beta chains below, sequenced in a study of blood T cell repertoires in COVID-19. The assay was immunoSEQ multiplex PCR, and TCRdb's table has in-frame clones only and misses some. The data show about 200,000 clones, about 88% seen once. Sequenced input: peripheral blood. All receptors come from a man between 35 and 55 years old with acute or convalescent COVID-19.

The chain recombines TRBV11-3 with TRBJ2-1; 12 positions agree with TRBD2. The V segment lost 0 bases and the J segment 0 bases; nucleotides outside the gene matches: 6. This CDR3 is 19 amino acids long. Looked up from germline, CDR1 is SGHNT and CDR2 is YENEEA. This CDR3 reads CASSLDRTSGVSSYNEQFF. CDR3 in DNA: TGTGCCAGCAGCTTAGATAGGACTAGCGGGGTGAGCTCCTACAATGAGCAGTTCTTC.

V gene TRBV20-1 combines with J gene TRBJ1-2; 7 nucleotides line up with TRBD1. The J segment lost 8 bases and the V segment lost 6 bases, leaving 6 bases of the junction unmatched. The germline V gene has CDR1 DFQATT and CDR2 SNEGSKA (reference sequence). CDR3 size: 11 residues. The CDR3 region is CSAYRGEGYTF. The CDR3 DNA sequence: TGCAGTGCGTACAGGGGCGAGGGCTACACCTTC.

V gene TRBV10-3 combines with J gene TRBJ2-1, with 8 bases lining up with TRBD1. Per the germline V gene, CDR1 is ENHRY and CDR2 is SYGVKD. The CDR3 sequence is 16 residues long. V shed 4 bases and J 5 bases; nucleotides not matched to a gene: 10. The CDR3 region is CAISGPGQGHNNEQFF. DNA of the CDR3: TGTGCCATCAGTGGGCCCGGACAGGGACACAACAATGAGCAGTTCTTC.